This T cell receptor beta chain was captured by sequencing in a study of blood T cell repertoires in COVID-19. CDR3 length equals 11 residues. V shed 3 bases and J shed 6 bases, with 6 bases lying between them. From germline, CDR1 is DFQATT and CDR2 SNEGSKA (reference sequence). Assay used: immunoSEQ multiplex PCR; TCRdb lists only in-frame clones, some missing. The data contain a few hundred thousand clones, approximately 90% of them singletons. This rearrangement joins TRBV20-1 to TRBJ2-1; D gene ambiguous. The origin of this receptor is a woman between 18 and 29 years old who had been exposed to COVID-19. Sequenced: PBMCs or T cells enriched from blood (not recorded which). Written as DNA, the CDR3 is TGCAGTGCTAGGGGCCGCAATGAGCAGTTCTTC. This gives the protein CSARGRNEQFF.